This TCR beta chain was profiled in a study of shared clonotypes between healthy human individuals. The repertoire was sequenced with immunoSEQ multiplex PCR; TCRdb's copy has only in-frame clones and lacks some. The data contain 550,000 to 700,000 clones, about three quarters of them singletons. Deletions cut 5 bases from V and 1 base from J, with 8 bases between. CDR1 is MNHEY and CDR2 is SMNVEV in the germline V gene (reference sequence). CDR3 length: 13 amino acids. This chain joins TRBV27 and TRBJ1-1; D unclear. The receptor's source is a woman aged 25 to 39 in good health. Input material: memory CD4+ T cells sorted from blood. Indicated subset: CD45RA-negative fraction. The CDR3 region is CASSMRRNTEAFF. The CDR3 DNA sequence: TGTGCCAGCAGTATGAGGCGGAACACTGAAGCTTTCTTT.